The next 16 T cell receptor beta chains were all read from a single sample in a study of early T cells in non-severe SARS-CoV-2 infection. TCRdb called the 5' RACE reads again in MiXCR, with one record for every CDR3 protein. This sample has 70,000 or so distinct CDR3 sequences, with roughly 13% found just once. Sequenced material: whole blood. The receptor source for this set is an adult who was a healthcare worker with PCR-confirmed SARS-CoV-2 infection or an uninfected control (not recorded which).

This clonotype was picked up many times. The chain employs TRBV6-1 and TRBJ1-1; D gene ambiguous. CDR1 and CDR2 (germline): MNHNS, SASEGT. The CDR3 is 11 residues long. V was shortened by 7 bases and J by 7 bases, with 10 bases between the two germline ends. CDR3 sequence reads: CASIHSGEAFF. CDR3 coding DNA: TGTGCCAGCATCCATAGCGGTGAAGCTTTCTTT.

This clonotype has just a few counts. V is TRBV3-1 and J is TRBJ1-3; D ambiguous. CDR3 length: 15 amino acids. The V gene's germline CDR1 is LGHDT and CDR2 YNNKEL (reference sequence). V dropped 0 bases and J dropped 5 bases, with 11 bases sitting between them. CDR3 residues: CASSQDATLRNTIYF. The CDR3 DNA follows: TGTGCCAGCAGCCAAGATGCGACATTGCGAAACACCATATATTTT.

This clonotype has more than one count but fewer than ten. This chain uses TRBV10-3 with TRBJ2-3, with a tentative D call TRBD2 (6 bases). The V gene's germline CDR1 is ENHRY and CDR2 SYGVKD. This CDR3 region has 16 residues. Trimming removed 0 bases at V and 0 bases at J, with 10 bases between. DNA for the CDR3: TGTGCCATCAGTGAGTCTGAGCGGGCCAGCACAGATACGCAGTATTTT. Its translation: CAISESERASTDTQYF.

This rearrangement joins TRBV7-8 to TRBJ2-7, with D possibly being TRBD1 (6 bases). The CDR3 sequence is 14 residues long. Germline CDR1 reads SGHVS; CDR2 reads FQNEAQ. The V gene lost 6 bases and the J gene lost 5 bases, with 17 bases spanning the gap. In DNA, the CDR3 is TGTGCCAGCAGACAAACCTCGACAGGAGACGAGCAGTACTTC. This encodes CASRQTSTGDEQYF.

About this clonotype: The junction and the germline gene differ at one end; a read error may be behind it. The gene calls are TRBV3-1 and TRBJ1-3; D is ambiguous. Germline V CDR1 and CDR2: LGHDT, YNNKEL (reference sequence). CDR3 size: 15 residues. This CDR3 reads CASSRSRTSGNTVYF. DNA of the CDR3: TGTGCCAGCAGCCGAAGCAGGACCTCTGGAAACACCGTATATTTT.

The V call is TRBV20-1, the J call TRBJ1-6; 8 bases line up with TRBD1. The CDR3 has 13 amino acids. Germline V gives CDR1 DFQATT, CDR2 SNEGSKA (reference sequence). V trimming: 6 bases; J trimming: 9 bases; junction bases outside the gene matches: 7. The CDR3 DNA reads TGCAGTGCCAGCGGACAGGGCATTTCACCCCTCCACTTT. Translation gives CSASGQGISPLHF.

This clonotype has at least ten counts. The rearrangement joins TRBV7-7 to TRBJ2-7; TRBD1 matches 10 bases. Unmatched junction bases numbered 6, after V lost 5 bases and J lost 2 bases. CDR3 length equals 15 residues. In germline, CDR1 is SSHAT, CDR2 FNYEAQ (reference sequence). The CDR3 spells CASSPRQGATYEQYF. CDR3 bases: TGTGCCAGCAGCCCACGACAGGGGGCCACCTACGAGCAGTACTTC.

The chain couples TRBV29-1 to TRBJ1-1; D is uncertain. The germline V gene has CDR1 SQVTM and CDR2 ANQGSEA. The CDR3 sequence is 12 residues long. V was pared by 6 bases and J by 4 bases, with 12 bases between. The CDR3 loop reads CSVRHTLTEAFF. The CDR3 DNA follows: TGCAGCGTCAGACATACGCTCACTGAAGCTTTCTTT.

The sample holds many counts of this clonotype. The chain employs TRBV20-1 and TRBJ1-1; 8 positions match TRBD1. Germline CDR1 DFQATT, CDR2 SNEGSKA (reference sequence). The CDR3 contains 14 residues. The ends lost 6 bases at V and 4 bases at J; junction bases unmatched: 10. CDR3 amino acids: CSAKGQGSVTEAFF. CDR3 DNA sequence: TGCAGTGCAAAAGGACAGGGCTCGGTCACTGAAGCTTTCTTT.

The chain combines TRBV12-3 or TRBV12-4 with TRBJ1-2; D is unresolved. V dropped 8 bases and J dropped 3 bases, with 13 bases sitting between them. This CDR3 has 13 residues. The CDR3 loop reads CASAFTRYYGYTF. The CDR3 bases are TGTGCCAGCGCCTTCACTAGATACTATGGCTACACCTTC.

This clonotype was picked up a small number of times. The V gene is TRBV3-1, the J gene TRBJ2-5, with D perhaps TRBD2 (5 bases). Between the trimmed V and J ends, which lost 2 bases and 4 bases, there was a span of 14 bases. The CDR3 is 15 residues long. The V gene's germline CDR1 is LGHDT and CDR2 YNNKEL (reference sequence). CDR3: CASSQMTNLVETQYF. As DNA, the CDR3 is TGTGCCAGCAGCCAAATGACTAATCTCGTAGAGACCCAGTACTTC.

The chain combines TRBV29-1 with TRBJ2-7; weak D call: TRBD1 (5 bases). The CDR3 contains 15 residues. Trimming stripped 6 bases from V and 12 bases from J, with 30 bases between. CDR1 and CDR2 (germline): SQVTM, ANQGSEA. The CDR3 loop reads CSVGMTDVTSSRGYF. CDR3 DNA: TGCAGCGTGGGAATGACAGATGTTACGAGCAGTAGGGGGTACTTC.

This clonotype has a handful of counts. One junction end does not reproduce the germline sequence, and a read error may be involved. V gene TRBV12-3 or TRBV12-4 combines with J gene TRBJ2-1; TRBD2 matches at 8 bases. The CDR3 is made up of 12 amino acids. CDR3 DNA: TGTGCCAGCAGCATACTAGCGGATGAACAGTTCTTC. This sequence encodes CASSILADEQFF.

This clonotype was counted between two and nine times. This rearrangement joins TRBV5-1 to TRBJ2-1; D may correspond to TRBD1 or TRBD2 (5 bases each). The V end was cut by 5 bases, the J end by 0 bases, with 18 bases between. The CDR3 consists of 17 residues. Germline assignment: CDR1 SGHRS and CDR2 YFSETQ. The CDR3: CASSGREGRNSYNEQFF. The CDR3 DNA sequence: TGCGCCAGCAGTGGACGTGAGGGGCGGAACTCCTACAATGAGCAGTTCTTC.

The gene calls are TRBV29-1 and TRBJ1-4, with a possible D match to TRBD1 (6 bases). Germline V gene data show CDR1 as SQVTM and CDR2 as ANQGSEA. Trimming left V 4 bases short and J 3 bases short, with 12 bases between. This CDR3 is built from 14 residues. CDR3 sequence: CSVGGAEANEKLFF. In nucleotides, the CDR3 is TGCAGCGTTGGGGGGGCAGAAGCTAATGAAAAACTGTTTTTT.

The chain is built from TRBV18 and TRBJ2-3; unclear D gene. Per the germline V gene, CDR1 is KGHSH and CDR2 is LQKENI. There are 16 residues in the CDR3. Trimming shortened V by 0 bases and J by 0 bases, and 10 bases separated the two germline ends. The DNA for the CDR3 is TGTGCCAGCTCACCACCGGGAACTACTAGCACAGATACGCAGTATTTT. Translating gives CASSPPGTTSTDTQYF.